These T cell receptor beta chains were read from a single sample in a study of cytomegalovirus exposure and HLA in healthy donors. Profiling relied on immunoSEQ multiplex PCR, and the TCRdb table lists in-frame clones only, not all of them. The table includes hundreds of thousands of clones, roughly 70% detected once. The specimen was PBMCs. The source is a man aged 40-50 years in good health and CMV-seropositive. Both conserved end residues are part of each CDR3. The D gene is left open where the match is weak. Expanded clones are given a class, and other clones once, few, many or no size at all.

length: 13
V: TRBV7-9
D: TRBD1
size: .
J: TRBJ2-7
CDR3: CASSLTGAREQYF
DNA: TGTGCCAGCAGCTTAACAGGGGCTAGGGAGCAGTACTTC

length: 16
V: TRBV21-1
D: .
size: .
J: TRBJ2-6
CDR3: CASSSRGGSGANVLTF
DNA: TGTGCCAGCAGCTCGAGGGGGGGATCTGGGGCCAACGTCCTGACTTTC

length: 17
V: TRBV27
D: TRBD2
size: .
J: TRBJ2-7
CDR3: CASSPTRGGQSSYEQYF
DNA: TGTGCCAGCAGTCCTACCCGGGGAGGGCAGAGCTCCTACGAGCAGTACTTC

length: 15
V: TRBV9
D: TRBD1
size: .
J: TRBJ1-5
CDR3: CASSAGQGLNQPQHF
DNA: TGTGCCAGCAGCGCGGGACAGGGTTTGAATCAGCCCCAGCATTTT

length: 17
V: TRBV27
D: .
size: .
J: TRBJ1-1
CDR3: CASRPLTTDSLNTEAFF
DNA: TGTGCCAGCAGACCTTTAACTACGGACAGTTTGAACACTGAAGCTTTCTTT

length: 14
V: TRBV10-3
D: .
size: .
J: TRBJ1-3
CDR3: CAISTATAGNTIYF
DNA: TGTGCCATCAGTACCGCGACAGCCGGAAACACCATATATTTT

length: 16
V: TRBV4-2
D: TRBD2
size: few
J: TRBJ2-3
CDR3: CASSQDDGGGANTQYF
DNA: TGTGCCAGCAGCCAAGATGACGGCGGGGGGGCAAATACGCAGTATTTT

length: 18
V: TRBV10-3
D: TRBD1
size: .
J: TRBJ1-5
CDR3: CAITQTGGETYSNQPQHF
DNA: TGTGCCATCACCCAGACAGGGGGCGAAACTTATAGCAATCAGCCCCAGCATTTT

length: 14
V: TRBV27
D: .
size: .
J: TRBJ1-1
CDR3: CASSHKYAGDEAFF
DNA: TGTGCCAGCAGCCACAAATACGCGGGGGATGAAGCTTTCTTT

length: 16
V: TRBV4-1
D: TRBD1
size: .
J: TRBJ2-3
CDR3: CASSHRDSEILDTQYF
DNA: TGCGCCAGCAGTCACCGGGACAGTGAGATTCTAGATACGCAGTATTTT

length: 12
V: TRBV28
D: .
size: .
J: TRBJ1-4
CDR3: CASRPGQTKLFF
DNA: TGTGCCAGCAGACCCGGACAGACAAAACTGTTTTTT

length: 13
V: TRBV28
D: .
size: few
J: TRBJ1-3
CDR3: CASGGGAGNTIYF
DNA: TGTGCCAGCGGGGGGGGCGCAGGAAACACCATATATTTT

length: 14
V: TRBV2
D: .
size: .
J: TRBJ1-4
CDR3: CASRPPSGGPKLFF
DNA: TGTGCCAGCAGACCTCCGAGCGGAGGCCCAAAACTGTTTTTT

length: 15
V: TRBV15
D: .
size: few
J: TRBJ2-7
CDR3: CATSRDWGTLSEQYF
DNA: TGTGCCACCAGCAGAGATTGGGGGACTCTGAGCGAGCAGTACTTC

length: 15
V: TRBV5-1
D: TRBD1
size: .
J: TRBJ1-5
CDR3: CASSPGGQGNQPQHF
DNA: TGCGCCAGCAGCCCAGGGGGACAGGGCAATCAGCCCCAGCATTTT

length: 14
V: TRBV6-1
D: .
size: .
J: TRBJ2-5
CDR3: CARNLARLQETQYF
DNA: TGTGCCAGAAACTTGGCGAGACTCCAAGAGACCCAGTACTTC

length: 11
V: TRBV6-4
D: .
size: .
J: TRBJ2-7
CDR3: CASSAPYEQYF
DNA: TGTGCCAGCAGCGCGCCCTACGAGCAGTACTTC

length: 12
V: TRBV6-5
D: .
size: .
J: TRBJ1-1
CDR3: CASRKSDTEAFF
DNA: TGTGCCAGCAGAAAATCCGACACTGAAGCTTTCTTT

length: 14
V: TRBV18
D: .
size: few
J: TRBJ1-2
CDR3: CASSPDSLLYGYTF
DNA: TGTGCCAGCTCACCAGACAGTTTGCTCTATGGCTACACCTTC

length: 18
V: TRBV7-6
D: .
size: .
J: TRBJ1-6
CDR3: CASSLVDGAGGVNSPLHF
DNA: TGTGCCAGCAGCTTAGTTGATGGTGCAGGAGGGGTAAATTCACCCCTCCACTTT

length: 16
V: TRBV4-3
D: .
size: .
J: TRBJ2-5
CDR3: CASSQDPRAGARQQYF
DNA: TGCGCCAGCAGCCAAGATCCTAGGGCGGGGGCCCGGCAACAGTACTTC

length: 13
V: TRBV10-3
D: TRBD1
size: .
J: TRBJ1-5
CDR3: CAISGQGPQPQHF
DNA: TGTGCCATCAGTGGACAGGGACCTCAGCCCCAGCATTTT

length: 16
V: TRBV6-6
D: TRBD2
size: few
J: TRBJ2-3
CDR3: CASSSTSGGASDTQYF
DNA: TGTGCCAGCAGTTCGACTAGCGGGGGGGCATCAGATACGCAGTATTTT

length: 16
V: TRBV28
D: .
size: few
J: TRBJ2-1
CDR3: CASSLSGSSSYNEQFF
DNA: TGTGCCAGCAGCCTTTCCGGGTCCTCCTCCTACAATGAGCAGTTCTTC

length: 12
V: TRBV7-9
D: TRBD1
size: .
J: TRBJ2-5
CDR3: CSSSLDGTAQYF
DNA: TGTTCCAGCAGCTTAGATGGGACAGCCCAGTACTTC

length: 15
V: TRBV7-2
D: .
size: .
J: TRBJ1-6
CDR3: CASSFKGDRNSPLHF
DNA: TGTGCCAGCAGCTTTAAGGGGGACCGAAATTCACCCCTCCACTTT

length: 16
V: TRBV18
D: .
size: .
J: TRBJ2-2
CDR3: CASSPTMVQGTGELFF
DNA: TGTGCCAGCTCACCAACTATGGTACAGGGCACCGGGGAGCTGTTTTTT

length: 13
V: TRBV4-1
D: TRBD2
size: .
J: TRBJ2-7
CDR3: CASSLGLAGEQYF
DNA: TGCGCCAGCAGCCTCGGCTTAGCGGGCGAGCAGTACTTC

length: 15
V: TRBV5-1
D: TRBD1
size: .
J: TRBJ2-7
CDR3: CASSPTGTGSYEQYF
DNA: TGCGCCAGCAGCCCGACCGGGACAGGGTCCTACGAGCAGTACTTC

length: 16
V: TRBV19
D: TRBD2
size: .
J: TRBJ2-3
CDR3: CASMRTAGTPTDTQYF
DNA: TGTGCCAGTATGAGAACAGCGGGGACCCCCACAGATACGCAGTATTTT

length: 14
V: TRBV7-5
D: .
size: .
J: TRBJ1-1
CDR3: CARREPRVHTEAFF
DNA: TGTGCCAGAAGGGAACCACGGGTTCACACTGAAGCTTTCTTT

length: 14
V: TRBV5-6
D: .
size: .
J: TRBJ1-2
CDR3: CASSLVAADYGYTF
DNA: TGTGCCAGCAGCTTGGTCGCGGCTGACTATGGCTACACCTTC

length: 14
V: TRBV5-6
D: TRBD1
size: few
J: TRBJ2-7
CDR3: CASSLTIRGFEQYF
DNA: TGTGCCAGCAGCTTGACGATCAGGGGGTTCGAGCAGTACTTC

length: 16
V: TRBV5-1
D: TRBD1
size: .
J: TRBJ2-7
CDR3: CASSSFPPDRGYEQYF
DNA: TGCGCCAGCAGCTCTTTCCCCCCGGACAGGGGGTACGAGCAGTACTTC

length: 14
V: TRBV7-2
D: .
size: .
J: TRBJ2-7
CDR3: CASSLVSSSYEQYF
DNA: TGTGCCAGCAGCTTAGTCTCCAGCTCCTACGAGCAGTACTTC

length: 15
V: TRBV6-1
D: .
size: .
J: TRBJ1-2
CDR3: CASSEAGRGYYGYTF
DNA: TGTGCCAGCAGTGAAGCGGGTAGGGGCTACTATGGCTACACCTTC

length: 16
V: TRBV19
D: .
size: once
J: TRBJ1-2
CDR3: CASSTGGAGSPYGYTF
DNA: TGTGCCAGTAGTACTGGGGGTGCGGGGTCGCCTTATGGCTACACCTTC

length: 14
V: TRBV4-2
D: TRBD2
size: once
J: TRBJ2-7
CDR3: CASSSVAGGYEQYF
DNA: TGTGCCAGCAGCTCCGTAGCGGGGGGCTACGAGCAGTACTTC

length: 15
V: TRBV4-1
D: TRBD2
size: few
J: TRBJ2-3
CDR3: CASSPPFGGLDTQYF
DNA: TGCGCCAGCAGCCCCCCTTTCGGGGGGTTGGATACGCAGTATTTT

length: 13
V: TRBV5-1
D: .
size: .
J: TRBJ1-1
CDR3: CASSLGTDSEAFF
DNA: TGCGCCAGCAGCTTGGGTACAGACAGTGAAGCTTTCTTT

length: 14
V: TRBV7-2
D: .
size: .
J: TRBJ2-2
CDR3: CASSPVSGAGELFF
DNA: TGTGCCAGCAGCCCAGTCTCCGGGGCCGGGGAGCTGTTTTTT

length: 16
V: TRBV5-1
D: .
size: .
J: TRBJ2-3
CDR3: CASSLGGGLPTDTQYF
DNA: TGCGCCAGCAGCTTGGGAGGGGGTTTGCCGACAGATACGCAGTATTTT

length: 13
V: TRBV5-6
D: .
size: .
J: TRBJ1-2
CDR3: CASSLRAGKGYTF
DNA: TGTGCCAGCAGCTTGAGGGCAGGGAAAGGCTACACCTTC

length: 14
V: TRBV6-5
D: .
size: .
J: TRBJ1-4
CDR3: CASSPGFSVEKLFF
DNA: TGTGCCAGCAGTCCGGGTTTCTCCGTTGAAAAACTGTTTTTT

length: 15
V: TRBV6-5
D: .
size: .
J: TRBJ2-2
CDR3: CASSYYQGGTGELFF
DNA: TGTGCCAGCAGTTACTACCAGGGGGGCACCGGGGAGCTGTTTTTT

length: 16
V: TRBV9
D: .
size: .
J: TRBJ1-4
CDR3: CASSATPGLTNEKLFF
DNA: TGTGCCAGCAGCGCGACCCCCGGGTTAACTAATGAAAAACTGTTTTTT

length: 12
V: TRBV15
D: .
size: .
J: TRBJ1-2
CDR3: CATARGGIDYTF
DNA: TGTGCCACCGCCCGGGGGGGGATAGATTACACCTTC

length: 16
V: TRBV4-2
D: .
size: .
J: TRBJ2-7
CDR3: CASSQELRGGKSEQYF
DNA: TGTGCCAGCAGCCAAGAACTCAGGGGCGGCAAAAGCGAGCAGTACTTC

length: 14
V: TRBV2
D: .
size: .
J: TRBJ2-6
CDR3: CASKEGSGANVLTF
DNA: TGTGCCAGCAAAGAGGGCTCAGGGGCCAACGTCCTGACTTTC

length: 13
V: TRBV4-2
D: .
size: .
J: TRBJ2-7
CDR3: CASSQDEGNEQYF
DNA: TGTGCCAGCAGCCAAGATGAGGGAAACGAGCAGTACTTC

length: 16
V: TRBV4-2
D: .
size: .
J: TRBJ2-7
CDR3: CASSHRWRGPVVEQYF
DNA: TGTGCCAGCAGCCACCGATGGCGGGGGCCGGTCGTCGAGCAGTACTTC

length: 14
V: TRBV7-9
D: .
size: .
J: TRBJ1-2
CDR3: CASSTITGGDGYTF
DNA: TGTGCCAGCAGCACCATTACTGGGGGGGATGGCTACACCTTC

length: 13
V: TRBV2
D: .
size: .
J: TRBJ2-2
CDR3: CASSTENTGELFF
DNA: TGTGCCAGCAGTACAGAAAACACCGGGGAGCTGTTTTTT

length: 15
V: TRBV5-1
D: TRBD1
size: few
J: TRBJ1-1
CDR3: CASSATGESDTEAFF
DNA: TGCGCCAGCAGCGCCACAGGGGAGTCGGACACTGAAGCTTTCTTT

length: 13
V: TRBV5-1
D: .
size: .
J: TRBJ1-3
CDR3: CASSLAGENTIYF
DNA: TGCGCCAGCAGCTTGGCCGGGGAAAACACCATATATTTT

length: 15
V: TRBV19
D: TRBD1
size: .
J: TRBJ1-2
CDR3: CASSTRQGVSYGYTF
DNA: TGTGCCAGTAGTACACGACAGGGGGTGAGCTATGGCTACACCTTC

length: 14
V: TRBV6-1
D: .
size: .
J: TRBJ1-1
CDR3: CASSDGEVNTEAFF
DNA: TGTGCCAGCAGCGATGGGGAGGTGAATACTGAAGCTTTCTTT

length: 15
V: TRBV6-5
D: TRBD1
size: few
J: TRBJ2-3
CDR3: CASSYIQGAGDTQYF
DNA: TGTGCCAGCAGTTACATACAGGGGGCTGGAGATACGCAGTATTTT

length: 15
V: TRBV29-1
D: .
size: .
J: TRBJ2-2
CDR3: CSVEDPGGLSGELFF
DNA: TGCAGCGTTGAAGATCCCGGAGGACTATCCGGGGAGCTGTTTTTT

length: 14
V: TRBV5-4
D: TRBD1
size: few
J: TRBJ2-3
CDR3: CASSYYRGTDTQYF
DNA: TGTGCCAGCAGCTACTACAGGGGTACAGATACGCAGTATTTT